These T cell receptor beta chains were read from a single sample in a study of chemoradiotherapy in HPV16-positive cancers. Produced via immunoSEQ multiplex PCR; TCRdb's table is partial and in-frame only. The sample contains 450 to 600 clones, 85% to 90% of which appear only once. The starting material was tumor tissue, obtained from a patient who underwent chemoradiotherapy. These receptors were collected from a human donor with HPV-associated anogenital cancer. Each CDR3 is given with its conserved first and last residue. D genes are given only for firm matches. Clone size is stated in some rows and not others, as once, few, many or a class when expanded.

TRBD1,TRBV4-2,TRBJ1-2,NA,TGTGCCAGCAGCCAAGATAGCCCAGGGGGCGGTGGCTACACCTTC,CASSQDSPGGGGYTF
TRBD1,TRBV5-1,TRBJ2-7,NA,TGCGCCAGCAGCTCCCGCCGGGACAGTGCGTACGAGCAGTACTTC,CASSSRRDSAYEQYF
NA,TRBV29-1,TRBJ1-1,NA,TGCAGCGTATCCACAGAAACTGAAGCTTTCTTT,CSVSTETEAFF
TRBD2,TRBV4-1,TRBJ2-1,NA,TGCGCCAGCAGCCAAGACATTACTAGCGGGGGGGCTCATGAGCAGTTCTTC,CASSQDITSGGAHEQFF
NA,TRBV6-6,TRBJ1-4,NA,TGTGCCAGCAGCGGGACAACTAATGAAAAACTGTTTTTT,CASSGTTNEKLFF
TRBD1,TRBV7-9,TRBJ2-5,NA,TGTGCCAGCAGTTCTGGGACAGGCCAACAAGAGACCCAGTACTTC,CASSSGTGQQETQYF
NA,TRBV11-2,TRBJ1-2,NA,TGTGCCAGCAGCTTAGGGTTTTCGGGTACCTATGGCTACACCTTC,CASSLGFSGTYGYTF
NA,TRBV5-1,TRBJ2-2,NA,TGCGCCAGCAGCCCGGGTGGAGTGAACACCGGGGAGCTGTTTTTT,CASSPGGVNTGELFF
NA,TRBV2,TRBJ2-3,NA,TGTGCCAGCAAAACCTCAGGGACAGATACGCAGTATTTT,CASKTSGTDTQYF
NA,TRBV5-6,TRBJ2-5,NA,TGTGCCAGCAGCTTGTCAGAGACCCAGTACTTC,CASSLSETQYF
TRBD2,TRBV5-4,TRBJ2-3,once,TGTGCCAGCAGCTTTGGTTCTAGCGGGGGCGGGGGAGATACGCAGTATTTT,CASSFGSSGGGGDTQYF
TRBD2,TRBV7-6,TRBJ2-3,NA,TGTGCCAGCAGCCCGAGGGGACTAGCGGGAGGAGATACGCAGTATTTT,CASSPRGLAGGDTQYF
TRBD1,TRBV6-6,TRBJ2-6,NA,TGTGCCACCAGGATATCACAGGGGATCGGGGCCAACGTCCTGACTTTC,CATRISQGIGANVLTF
NA,TRBV5-1,TRBJ1-6,NA,TGCGCCAGCAGCGTACAGGTGCAGTCACCCCTCCACTTT,CASSVQVQSPLHF
NA,TRBV7-6,TRBJ1-2,once,TGTGCCAGCAGTCAGCGCGGGGGGGCTGGCTACACCTTC,CASSQRGGAGYTF
NA,TRBV4-3,TRBJ2-5,few,TGCGCCAGCAGCCAAGATCTGGGGTGGGAGACCCAGTACTTC,CASSQDLGWETQYF
NA,TRBV15,TRBJ2-7,NA,TGTGCCACCAGCCTCCAGGGGGAGGCCTACGAGCAGTACTTC,CATSLQGEAYEQYF
TRBD1,TRBV7-2,TRBJ1-6,NA,TGTGCCAGCAGCCATTGGGACAGCCGTAATTCACCCCTCCACTTT,CASSHWDSRNSPLHF
TRBD1,TRBV6-5,TRBJ2-1,NA,TGTGCCAGCAGCCGACAGGGCTCCTACAATGAGCAGTTCTTC,CASSRQGSYNEQFF
TRBD1,TRBV19,TRBJ2-3,few,TGTGCCAGTAGTACGGACAGGGAGGTGACAGATACGCAGTATTTT,CASSTDREVTDTQYF
TRBD1,TRBV2,TRBJ1-3,NA,TGTGCCAGCAGCCTCGGACAGGGCGGGTTGAGTCCGTCAGGAAACACCATATATTTT,CASSLGQGGLSPSGNTIYF
NA,TRBV7-3,TRBJ1-6,NA,TGTGCCAGCAGCTTAGGACGGGAGAATAATTCACCCCTCCACTTT,CASSLGRENNSPLHF
NA,TRBV7-8,TRBJ1-2,NA,TGTGCCAGCAGCTTAGGATTAGGGGCGGATACTAACTATGGCTACACCTTC,CASSLGLGADTNYGYTF
NA,TRBV7-6,TRBJ1-5,NA,TGTGCCAGCAGCTTAGGAGGCGTAAATCAGCCCCAGCATTTT,CASSLGGVNQPQHF
TRBD1,TRBV19,TRBJ1-1,NA,TGTGCCAGCCGTGACCCCTTGACAGGGACCATGAACACTGAAGCTTTCTTT,CASRDPLTGTMNTEAFF
NA,TRBV19,TRBJ1-1,NA,TGTGCCAGTAGTATAGGAGGGGCCGCTGAAGCTTTCTTT,CASSIGGAAEAFF
NA,TRBV5-4,TRBJ2-3,NA,TGTGCCAGCAGCCATCCTAACCTAGCCAATACGCAGTATTTT,CASSHPNLANTQYF
NA,TRBV5-4,TRBJ2-3,NA,TGTGCCAGCAGCTTAGGAAGAAGCACAGATACGCAGTATTTT,CASSLGRSTDTQYF
NA,TRBV7-9,TRBJ1-3,NA,TGTGCCAGCAGCTTAGATGGTAGTTGGGCCCGACGCTCTGGAAACACCATATATTTT,CASSLDGSWARRSGNTIYF
TRBD1,TRBV19,TRBJ2-3,NA,TGTGCCAGTAGTACGGACAGGGAGGTGGCAGATACGCAGTATTTT,CASSTDREVADTQYF
TRBD2,TRBV18,TRBJ2-3,NA,TGTGCCAGCTCACCACGGAGCGGGGGGTCAGATACGCAGTATTTT,CASSPRSGGSDTQYF
NA,TRBV5-6,TRBJ2-7,NA,TGTGCCAGCAGCTTGTCCGCTACCTACGAGCAGTACTTC,CASSLSATYEQYF
TRBD2,TRBV5-4,TRBJ2-5,NA,TGTGCCAGCAGCTTGGGCGGGACTAGCGGGGGGAGGTTAGGAGAGACCCAGTACTTC,CASSLGGTSGGRLGETQYF
NA,TRBV19,TRBJ2-7,NA,TGTGCCAGCACTGACCGGGGCGAGCAGTACTTC,CASTDRGEQYF
TRBD1,TRBV5-6,TRBJ2-1,NA,TGTGCCAGCAGCTTGTATACAGGGGATGAGCAGTTCTTC,CASSLYTGDEQFF
NA,TRBV6-1,TRBJ2-3,NA,TGTGCCAGCAGTGTCGGGGGCCCGGATACGCAGTATTTT,CASSVGGPDTQYF
NA,TRBV6-4,TRBJ1-1,NA,TGTGCCAGCAGTGTCGAGACAGGTAACACTGAAGCTTTCTTT,CASSVETGNTEAFF
NA,TRBV10-1,TRBJ2-3,few,TGCGCCAGCAGTAATCGGCAGGCTTTTGGTACGCAGTATTTT,CASSNRQAFGTQYF
NA,TRBV7-9,TRBJ2-5,NA,TGTGCCAGCAGCCTCCGGGACGGACAAGAGACCCAGTACTTC,CASSLRDGQETQYF
NA,TRBV4-3,TRBJ1-2,NA,TGCGCCAGCAGCCCGACGACAGGTTATGGCTACACCTTC,CASSPTTGYGYTF
NA,TRBV5-6,TRBJ2-3,NA,TGTGCCAGCAGCAGGGAAGATACGCAGTATTTT,CASSREDTQYF
NA,TRBV25-1,TRBJ1-1,NA,TGTGCCAGCAGCTGGGATGGCGGAGAAGCTTTCTTT,CASSWDGGEAFF
NA,TRBV11-1,TRBJ2-2,NA,TGTGCCAGCAGCTTACAGCCCAACCCCCAGGGCGGGGAGCTGTTTTTT,CASSLQPNPQGGELFF
TRBD1,TRBV18,TRBJ1-3,once,TGTGCCAGCTCACCCGCGGGACAGCTGACTGGAAACACCATATATTTT,CASSPAGQLTGNTIYF
NA,TRBV4-3,TRBJ1-1,NA,TGCGCCAGCAGCCAAGTCAATTCTGGGTTTTCCATGAACACTGAAGCTTTCTTT,CASSQVNSGFSMNTEAFF
TRBD1,TRBV6-4,TRBJ2-1,NA,TGTGCCAGCAGCGAGACAGGGTCCTCCTACAATGAGCAGTTCTTC,CASSETGSSYNEQFF
NA,TRBV6-6,TRBJ2-3,NA,TGTGCCAGCAGGCAAGACTTGGGCACAGATACGCAGTATTTT,CASRQDLGTDTQYF
NA,TRBV28,TRBJ1-3,NA,TGTGCCAGCAGTTTATACGGCAGGGTAAAGTCTGGAAACACCATATATTTT,CASSLYGRVKSGNTIYF
NA,TRBV30,TRBJ1-1,NA,TGTGCCTGGAGTGTATTCGTAACTGAAGCTTTCTTT,CAWSVFVTEAFF
NA,TRBV4-1,TRBJ1-1,NA,TGCGCCAGCAGCCAAGAAGGGCAGCATAACACTGAAGCTTTCTTT,CASSQEGQHNTEAFF
NA,TRBV9,TRBJ2-7,NA,TGTGCCAGCAGCGTTGGTTTAGGGTACGAGCAGTACTTC,CASSVGLGYEQYF
NA,TRBV5-5,TRBJ1-2,NA,TGTGCCAGCAGCTTGGCCGGGGTTGTTGGCTACACCTTC,CASSLAGVVGYTF
TRBD2,TRBV5-1,TRBJ2-1,NA,TGCGCCAGCAGCATGGGACTAGCACCCCAGGGGTTGGGCGAGCAGTTCTTC,CASSMGLAPQGLGEQFF
NA,TRBV18,TRBJ2-4,NA,TGTGCCAGCTCACCACAGAACGGGGGATTAAACATTCAGTACTTC,CASSPQNGGLNIQYF
NA,TRBV9,TRBJ2-7,NA,TGTGCCAGCAGCCCACGGGCAAGCAGCGCCTTCTACGAGCAGTACTTC,CASSPRASSAFYEQYF
NA,TRBV7-2,TRBJ1-1,NA,TGTGCCAGCAGTGGGGTCACTGAAGCTTTCTTT,CASSGVTEAFF
TRBD1,TRBV5-5,TRBJ2-7,NA,TGTGCCAGCAACCTCCCGGGACAGGTCTCCTACGAGCAGTACTTC,CASNLPGQVSYEQYF
TRBD2,TRBV6-1,TRBJ2-3,NA,TGTGCCAGCAGTGAAAGACTAGCGGGGGGGAAACAGGGCACAGATACGCAGTATTTT,CASSERLAGGKQGTDTQYF
NA,TRBV4-3,TRBJ2-6,NA,TGCGCCAGCAGCCGCGAAGGGGGAACATCTGGGGCCAACGTCCTGACTTTC,CASSREGGTSGANVLTF
NA,TRBV7-7,TRBJ2-1,NA,TGTGCCAGCAGCTATACAAGCGTCGGTGAGCAGTTCTTC,CASSYTSVGEQFF